What follows are 32 T cell receptor beta chains derived from one specimen sequenced in a study of Graves' ophthalmopathy and Graves' hyperthyroidism. The authors amplified TCR beta CDR3 regions from RNA transcripts. The authors performed first-round RT-PCR with HTBI primers and then a second-round multiplex PCR. TCRdb reanalysed the multiplex PCR reads using MiXCR and keeps one entry per CDR3 protein. The table records hundreds of thousands of distinct CDR3 sequences, about two fifths of them present only once. Sequencing was done on a sample of peripheral blood. These receptors were taken from an adult man with Graves' ophthalmopathy.

This clonotype was recorded many times. This chain connects TRBV29-1 to TRBJ1-1; D is unclear. The germline V gene encodes CDR1 SQVTM and CDR2 ANQGSEA. With 6 bases removed from V and 1 base from J, the gap between germline ends came to 12 bases. The CDR3 contains 13 residues. In DNA, the CDR3 is TGCAGCGTCGCCTTCAATAAGAACACTGAAGCTTTCTTT. Its protein is CSVAFNKNTEAFF. The whole variable domain, remainder taken from reference TRBV29-1 and TRBJ1-1, is SAVISQKPSRDICQRGTSLTIQCQVDSQVTMMFWYRQQPGQSLTLIATANQGSEATYESGFVIDKFPISRPNLTFSTLTVSNMSPEDSSIYLCSVAFNKNTEAFFGQGTRLTVV.

In its sample, this clonotype was seen many times. This sequence joins TRBV10-3 and TRBJ2-5; D may be TRBD2 (6 bases). CDR1 ENHRY and CDR2 SYGVKD come from the germline V gene. This CDR3 has 11 residues. CDR3 sequence (DNA): TGTGCAGGAGGGGACTCAGAGACCCAGTACTTC. Translated, it gives CAGGDSETQYF.

This clonotype was counted only a few times. The gene calls are TRBV2 and TRBJ1-5; possibly TRBD1 for D (5 bases). The CDR3 is made up of 12 amino acids. Germline CDR1 and CDR2: SNHLY and FYNNEI. V shed 10 bases and J shed 2 bases, with 9 bases lying between them. In nucleotides, the CDR3 is TGTGCCATCCTCAGGGGCAATCAGCCCCAGCATTTT. Amino acids: CAILRGNQPQHF. Complete variable domain (other parts from reference TRBV2 and TRBJ1-5): EPEVTQTPSHQVTQMGQEVILRCVPISNHLYFYWYRQILGQKVEFLVSFYNNEISEKSEIFDDQFSVERPDGSNFTLKIRSTKLEDSAMYFCAILRGNQPQHFGDGTRLSIL.

This chain uses TRBV11-1 with TRBJ1-1, with D possibly TRBD1 on 5 matching bases. The CDR3 runs 14 residues. Trimming pared 8 bases from V and 5 bases from J, leaving 18 bases between. CDR1 and CDR2 from the germline V gene are SGHAT and FQDESV (reference sequence). As DNA, the CDR3 is TGTGCCAGCTCACCCCGGTGGGGGTCTACTGAAGCTTTCTTT. Its translation: CASSPRWGSTEAFF. Using reference TRBV11-1 and TRBJ1-1 for the parts outside the CDR3, the full variable domain is EAEVAQSPRYKITEKSQAVAFWCDPISGHATLYWYRQILGQGPELLVQFQDESVVDDSQLPKDRFSAERLKGVDSTLKIQPAELGDSAMYLCASSPRWGSTEAFFGQGTRLTVV.

The V and J genes are TRBV10-2 and TRBJ1-1; D not certain. This CDR3 is built from 12 residues. V lost 7 bases and J 2 bases, leaving 8 bases between the germline ends. Germline values: CDR1 WSHSY, CDR2 SAAADI. The chain's CDR3 is CASTSRNTEAFF. The CDR3, as DNA: TGCGCCAGCACAAGTAGAAACACTGAAGCTTTCTTT.

This clonotype showed up many times. J is TRBJ2-5 and V is TRBV12-3 or TRBV12-4, with no clear D. The CDR3 spans 16 residues. Trimming left V 3 bases short and J 4 bases short, with 18 bases between. CDR3 protein: CASSFLGSRHRETQYF. CDR3 nucleotide sequence: TGTGCCAGCAGTTTCCTGGGCAGCCGCCATCGAGAGACCCAGTACTTC.

This clonotype was recorded many times. This rearrangement joins TRBV20-1 to TRBJ2-5; D call uncertain. With 2 bases removed from V and 0 bases from J, the gap between germline ends came to 4 bases. The CDR3 length is 12 residues. Germline-derived CDR1 and CDR2 are DFQATT and SNEGSKA (reference sequence). Here the CDR3 reads CSARPDQETQYF. In DNA, the CDR3 is TGCAGTGCTAGACCAGACCAAGAGACCCAGTACTTC.

This clonotype was seen at least ten times. The genes are TRBV7-9 and TRBJ1-5; 9 bases match TRBD1. The J segment lost 2 bases and the V segment lost 5 bases, leaving 4 bases of the junction unmatched. There are 15 residues in the CDR3. CDR1 and CDR2 from the germline V gene are SEHNR and FQNEAQ (reference sequence). CDR3 protein: CASSRTGDGNQPQHF. DNA of the CDR3: TGTGCCAGCAGCCGGACAGGGGATGGCAATCAGCCCCAGCATTTT.

With regard to this clonotype: A junction boundary mismatches the germline segment, possibly from a read error. J is TRBJ1-1 and V is TRBV19; unclear D gene. This CDR3 comprises 12 residues. Germline V gene sequence: CDR1 LNHDA, CDR2 SQIVND (reference sequence). The DNA of the CDR3 is TGTGCCAGTAGTATGCAGAGGTCTGAAACTTTCTTT. It translates to CASSMQRSETFF. Based on the CDR3 plus reference TRBV19 and TRBJ1-1, the full variable domain is DGGITQSPKYLFRKEGQNVTLSCEQNLNHDAMYWYRQDPGQGLRLIYYSQIVNDFQKGDIAEGYSVSREKKESFPLTVTSAQKNPTAFYLCASSMQRSETFFGQGTRLTVV.

This clonotype was observed at least ten times. V gene TRBV5-1 combines with J gene TRBJ2-7; 7 bases fit TRBD1. CDR3 length: 15 residues. Germline loops: CDR1 SGHRS, CDR2 YFSETQ. Germline trimming cut 3 bases from V and 0 bases from J; bases unmatched to any gene: 6. CDR3 loop: CASSYGTESSYEQYF. Written as DNA, the CDR3 is TGCGCCAGCAGCTACGGGACAGAGAGCTCCTACGAGCAGTACTTC. The variable domain in full, completed from reference TRBV5-1 and TRBJ2-7, reads KAGVTQTPRYLIKTRGQQVTLSCSPISGHRSVSWYQQTPGQGLQFLFEYFSETQRNKGNFPGRFSGRQFSNSRSEMNVSTLELGDSALYLCASSYGTESSYEQYFGPGTRLTVT.

The table lists this clonotype with many counts. This chain connects TRBV12-3 or TRBV12-4 to TRBJ1-2; perhaps TRBD1 as D (5 bases). The V and J ends lost 6 bases and 8 bases respectively, with 16 bases between them. The length of the CDR3 is 13 residues. The CDR3 DNA reads TGTGCCAGCAGCGGGACGTGGCTGGGAGGCTACACCTTC. Protein product: CASSGTWLGGYTF.

V is TRBV9 and J is TRBJ1-1, with D unclear. The CDR3 is made up of 16 amino acids. Deletions cut 3 bases from V and 1 base from J, with 16 bases between. The germline V gene encodes CDR1 SGDLS and CDR2 YYNGEE. CDR3 protein: CASSAQVGWGNTEAFF. CDR3 in DNA: TGTGCCAGCAGCGCCCAAGTGGGATGGGGGAACACTGAAGCTTTCTTT.

The chain is built from TRBV7-9 and TRBJ1-6; TRBD1 agrees at 10 bases. CDR1 is SEHNR and CDR2 is FQNEAQ in the germline V gene (reference sequence). V shed 5 bases, J shed 10 bases, and the junction held 8 bases outside the gene matches. This CDR3 is built from 15 residues. CDR3 nucleotide sequence: TGTGCCAGCAGCCCCTCCGGACAGGGGGGATCACCCCTCCACTTT. Amino acids: CASSPSGQGGSPLHF.

In its sample, this clonotype was seen many times. V gene TRBV7-9 combines with J gene TRBJ2-7; D not resolved. V shed 5 bases and J shed 3 bases, with 5 bases lying between them. The CDR3 totals 11 residues. Germline V lookup: CDR1 SEHNR, CDR2 FQNEAQ (reference sequence). The CDR3 spells CASSTYYEQYF. The CDR3 bases are TGTGCCAGCAGCACATACTACGAGCAGTACTTC.

This clonotype was observed at least ten times. V is TRBV19 and J is TRBJ2-7; 8 bases line up with TRBD1. CDR1 and CDR2 (germline): LNHDA, SQIVND (reference sequence). With 3 bases clipped from V and 2 bases from J, the junction kept 3 bases outside the gene matches. The CDR3 totals 14 residues. The chain's CDR3 is CASSMGQAAYEQYF. CDR3 in DNA: TGTGCCAGTAGTATGGGACAGGCCGCCTACGAGCAGTACTTC.

This clonotype was detected ten times or more. The chain is built from TRBV10-3 and TRBJ2-7; 10 positions match TRBD2. CDR1 and CDR2 from the germline V gene are ENHRY and SYGVKD. V was clipped by 7 bases and J by 5 bases; unmatched bases: 8. The CDR3 is 14 residues long. The CDR3 nucleotides read TGTGCCATCACCTCTAGCGGGGGATCCGACGAGCAGTACTTC. Protein: CAITSSGGSDEQYF.

This clonotype showed up many times. CDR3 DNA: TGTGCCAGCGGTTCAGGTACTTCCTACGAGCAGTACTTC. Its translation is CASGSGTSYEQYF. The rearrangement uses TRBV5-8 and TRBJ2-7; D uncertain. Per the germline V gene, CDR1 is SGHTS and CDR2 is YDEGEE. V lost 7 bases to trimming and J lost 1 base, with 12 bases between them. This CDR3 contains 13 residues.

This clonotype was recorded at least ten times. The rearrangement joins TRBV27 to TRBJ2-7, with 11 bases aligning to TRBD1. The length of the CDR3 is 14 residues. Germline V gives CDR1 MNHEY, CDR2 SMNVEV (reference sequence). V dropped 4 bases and J dropped 3; count of bases not matched to a gene: 2. CDR3 amino acids: CASSWGQGDYEQYF. The CDR3 DNA reads TGTGCCAGCAGTTGGGGACAGGGGGACTACGAGCAGTACTTC.

This clonotype was picked up a small number of times. CDR3 sequence: CASSYTARGLQETQYF. Here the CDR3 DNA reads TGTGCCAGCAGTTACACGGCCAGGGGGCTCCAAGAGACCCAGTACTTC. This chain uses TRBV2 with TRBJ2-5, with 8 positions matching TRBD1. This CDR3 spans 16 amino acids. In germline, CDR1 is SNHLY, CDR2 FYNNEI. V trimming: 5 bases; J trimming: 1 base; junction bases outside the gene matches: 9.

The rearrangement links TRBV9 to TRBJ1-6, with 7 positions matching TRBD1. The ends lost 3 bases at V and 5 bases at J; junction bases unmatched: 11. Germline V CDR1 and CDR2: SGDLS, YYNGEE. This CDR3 comprises 17 residues. The CDR3 is CASSARQGVGNNSPLHF. Written as DNA, the CDR3 is TGTGCCAGCAGCGCCCGACAGGGAGTGGGTAATAATTCACCCCTCCACTTT.

CDR3 coding DNA: TGTGCCAGCAGATGGGACACCGGGGGACAGCCCCAGCATTTT. As protein: CASRWDTGGQPQHF. The J gene is TRBJ1-5, the V gene TRBV6-1, with D possibly matching TRBD1 (6 bases). Per germline, CDR1 MNHNS and CDR2 SASEGT. The V end was cut by 6 bases, the J end by 7 bases, with 16 bases between. There are 14 residues in the CDR3.

J is TRBJ2-5 and V is TRBV5-1; tentatively, D is TRBD1 (5 bases). Germline V CDR1 and CDR2: SGHRS, YFSETQ. The germline V and J ends were trimmed by 0 bases and 5 bases, with 11 bases remaining between them. CDR3 length: 14 amino acids. CDR3 in DNA: TGCGCCAGCAGCTTGGTAGGGGATAAGGAGACCCAGTACTTC. Encoded protein: CASSLVGDKETQYF.

The CDR3 region is CASSQRSPGILVETQYF. The CDR3 bases are TGTGCCAGCAGCCAACGGAGCCCAGGGATTTTGGTAGAGACCCAGTACTTC. The V and J genes are TRBV4-2 and TRBJ2-5, with D possibly being TRBD1 (5 bases). This CDR3 is built from 17 residues. Deletions cut 2 bases from V and 4 bases from J, with 20 bases between. Per the germline V gene, CDR1 is LGHNA and CDR2 is YNFKEQ.

This clonotype was observed many times. V is TRBV19 and J is TRBJ1-5; TRBD1 matches at 7 bases. Germline V gene data show CDR1 as LNHDA and CDR2 as SQIVND (reference sequence). The junction had 7 bases not matched to a gene; V was cut back by 5 bases and J by 0 bases. The CDR3 covers 16 residues. CDR3 protein: CASSPRTGYSNQPQHF. As DNA, the CDR3 is TGTGCCAGTAGTCCCCGGACAGGTTATAGCAATCAGCCCCAGCATTTT.

This chain connects TRBV29-1 to TRBJ1-2, with D possibly being TRBD1 (6 bases). Germline CDR1 and CDR2: SQVTM and ANQGSEA. CDR3 size: 14 residues. Trimming left V 6 bases short and J 2 bases short, with 16 bases between. CDR3 sequence reads: CSVEFRDTNYGYTF. The DNA of the CDR3 is TGCAGCGTCGAATTCCGGGACACAAACTATGGCTACACCTTC.

The CDR3 DNA sequence: TGCAGTGCCCCACCTTCGGCCGGCGCCGGGGAGCTGTTTTTT. This translates into CSAPPSAGAGELFF. The chain employs TRBV20-1 and TRBJ2-2; D is unclear. V was trimmed by 6 bases and J by 6 bases, leaving 17 bases between them. This CDR3 has 14 residues. From germline, CDR1 is DFQATT and CDR2 SNEGSKA (reference sequence).

This clonotype was counted between two and nine times. The chain recombines TRBV6-1 with TRBJ1-1; 7 bases match TRBD1. The CDR3 sequence is 14 residues long. V lost 5 bases and J lost 7; bases outside the gene matches: 10. Germline V gives CDR1 MNHNS, CDR2 SASEGT. As DNA, the CDR3 is TGTGCCAGCAGTTACTCCAACAGGGGACGTGAAGCTTTCTTT. It is translated as CASSYSNRGREAFF.

This clonotype was detected a few times. The rearrangement joins TRBV12-3 or TRBV12-4 to TRBJ2-5, with 10 bases lining up with TRBD1. With 5 bases clipped from V and 5 bases from J, the junction kept 11 bases outside the gene matches. This CDR3 has 16 residues. The CDR3 sequence: CASSQDRGQPRETQYF. CDR3 nucleotide sequence: TGTGCCAGCAGTCAAGACAGGGGGCAACCTCGGGAGACCCAGTACTTC.

The sample holds a few counts of this clonotype. The rearrangement joins TRBV9 to TRBJ2-5; 12 nucleotides agree with TRBD2. CDR3 size: 14 residues. Germline V CDR1 and CDR2: SGDLS, YYNGEE. After removal of 9 bases from V and 2 bases from J, the junction contained 5 bases not matched to a gene. The CDR3 loop reads CATSSGGGQETQYF. CDR3 coding DNA: TGTGCCACCTCTAGCGGGGGGGGACAAGAGACCCAGTACTTC.

There are a few counts of this clonotype. V is TRBV6-4 and J is TRBJ2-7; a weak D match, TRBD1 (5 bases). CDR3 size: 17 residues. Per germline, CDR1 MRHNA and CDR2 SNTAGT. Trimming removed 0 bases at V and 0 bases at J, with 15 bases between. DNA for the CDR3: TGTGCCAGCAGTGACTCGTTCCAGGGTGGCTCCTCCTACGAGCAGTACTTC. As protein: CASSDSFQGGSSYEQYF.

There are many counts of this clonotype. The chain uses TRBV9 and TRBJ2-5, with D hard to call. CDR1 is SGDLS, CDR2 YYNGEE, per germline. The CDR3 is 15 residues long. Trimming left V 0 bases short and J 1 base short, with 10 bases between. Here the CDR3 DNA reads TGTGCCAGCAGCGTAGAGGCGAATACCCAAGAGACCCAGTACTTC. Translation: CASSVEANTQETQYF.

The V call is TRBV5-1, the J call TRBJ2-7; 9 bases are a match to TRBD2. The J segment lost 4 bases and the V segment lost 7 bases, leaving 3 bases of the junction unmatched. This CDR3 is 12 amino acids long. Per the germline V gene, CDR1 is SGHRS and CDR2 is YFSETQ. The CDR3 sequence is CASAGGPYEQYF. The CDR3, as DNA: TGCGCCAGCGCGGGAGGGCCTTACGAGCAGTACTTC.